A selection of T cell receptor beta chains follows, all from one sample in a study of blood T cell repertoires in COVID-19. Data came from immunoSEQ multiplex PCR; TCRdb stores just in-frame clones and leaves some out. Counted here are 70,000 to 95,000 clones, 90% to 95% occurring once; the ten biggest clones make up around 3.9%. Sample: peripheral blood. These receptors all stem from a woman between 50 and 59 years old in a cohort sampled during active COVID-19. Each CDR3 is given with its conserved first and last residue. Fields, in order: V gene, D gene, J gene, CDR3 protein, CDR3 DNA. D genes are given only for firm matches.

TRBV20-1	TRBD2	TRBJ2-1	CSASTPGGDNEQFF	TGCAGTGCTAGTACTCCGGGAGGAGACAATGAGCAGTTCTTC
TRBV5-1	TRBD2	TRBJ2-3	CASSLGERGSTDTQYF	TGCGCCAGCAGCTTGGGGGAGCGGGGAAGCACAGATACGCAGTATTTT
TRBV5-1	NA	TRBJ2-7	CASSLTAGGSYEQYF	TGCGCCAGCAGCTTGACCGCCGGGGGTTCCTACGAGCAGTACTTC
TRBV5-1	NA	TRBJ2-7	CASSLDTTRTYEQYF	TGCGCCAGCAGCTTGGACACCACCAGGACCTACGAGCAGTACTTC
TRBV5-6	NA	TRBJ2-1	CASNPLRERTDEQFF	TGTGCCAGCAACCCTCTGAGGGAGAGGACAGATGAGCAGTTCTTC
TRBV7-8	TRBD2	TRBJ2-5	CASTGRGLVETQYF	TGTGCCAGCACGGGGCGGGGGTTGGTGGAGACCCAGTACTTC
TRBV18	TRBD1	TRBJ1-3	CASSGTATGNTIYF	TGTGCCAGCTCCGGGACAGCGACTGGAAACACCATATATTTT
TRBV19	NA	TRBJ2-1	CASSIEGLRVGHFHEQFF	TGTGCCAGTAGTATAGAAGGCCTCAGGGTCGGCCACTTCCATGAGCAGTTCTTC
TRBV6-5	TRBD1	TRBJ1-5	CASSRDRGDQPQHF	TGTGCCAGCAGTCGGGACAGGGGTGATCAGCCCCAGCATTTT
TRBV5-1	TRBD1	TRBJ2-7	CASSREGARTGEQYF	TGCGCCAGCAGCCGTGAGGGGGCGAGAACGGGAGAGCAGTACTTC
TRBV9	NA	TRBJ2-2	CASSTGQGMNTGELFF	TGTGCCAGCAGCACCGGGCAGGGGATGAACACCGGGGAGCTGTTTTTT
TRBV20-1	TRBD1	TRBJ1-5	CSASPGQGDQPQHF	TGCAGTGCTAGTCCGGGACAGGGAGATCAGCCCCAGCATTTT
TRBV18	TRBD1	TRBJ2-7	CASSAGQGPYEQYF	TGTGCCAGCTCCGCGGGACAGGGGCCCTACGAGCAGTACTTC
TRBV6-6	TRBD2	TRBJ2-3	CASRYSGGETDTQYF	TGTGCCAGCAGATATAGCGGGGGGGAAACAGATACGCAGTATTTT
TRBV5-1	NA	TRBJ2-1	CASSIDSGTSSSYNEQFF	TGCGCCAGCAGCATAGACTCCGGGACTTCGAGCTCCTACAATGAGCAGTTCTTC
TRBV11-2	TRBD2	TRBJ2-7	CASSLDNLGAGGGEQYF	TGTGCCAGCAGCTTAGACAACCTCGGGGCGGGAGGAGGCGAGCAGTACTTC
TRBV12-3/TRBV12-4	NA	TRBJ2-7	CASSSDGGYEQYF	TGTGCCAGCAGTTCCGATGGCGGCTACGAGCAGTACTTC
TRBV7-3	NA	TRBJ2-7	CASSLGGPPDEQYF	TGTGCCAGCAGCTTAGGGGGCCCCCCGGACGAGCAGTACTTC
TRBV12-3/TRBV12-4	NA	TRBJ2-7	CASSFGLRDEQYF	TGTGCCAGCAGTTTTGGTCTCCGGGACGAGCAGTACTTC
TRBV29-1	TRBD1	TRBJ1-5	CSVSTGEGQPQHF	TGCAGCGTTTCGACAGGGGAGGGTCAGCCCCAGCATTTT